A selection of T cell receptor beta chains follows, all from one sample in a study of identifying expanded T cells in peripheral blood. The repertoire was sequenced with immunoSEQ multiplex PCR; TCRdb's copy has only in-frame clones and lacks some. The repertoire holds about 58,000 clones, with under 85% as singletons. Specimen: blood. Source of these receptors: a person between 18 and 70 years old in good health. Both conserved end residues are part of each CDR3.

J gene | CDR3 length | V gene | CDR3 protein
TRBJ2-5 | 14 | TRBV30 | CAWSVPPGLPHQYF
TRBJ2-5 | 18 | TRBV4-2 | CASSQAPLAGGPQETQYF
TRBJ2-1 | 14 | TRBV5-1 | CASSLNGQGAKQFF
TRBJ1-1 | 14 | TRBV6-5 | CASSTDRGNTEAFF
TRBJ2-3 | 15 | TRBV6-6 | CASSLSGGATDTQYF
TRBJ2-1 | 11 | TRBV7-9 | CASSFSGEQFF
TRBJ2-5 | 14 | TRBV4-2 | CASRPSGGTETQYF
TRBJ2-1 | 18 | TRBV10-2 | CASSESTPLAARYNEQFF
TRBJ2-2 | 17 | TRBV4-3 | CASSQEAGGASTGELFF
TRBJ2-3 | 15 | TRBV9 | CASSSGPTTADTQYF
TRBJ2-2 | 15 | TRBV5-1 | CASSTTTGGAGELFF
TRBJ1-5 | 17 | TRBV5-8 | CASSLEGEGTSNQPQHF
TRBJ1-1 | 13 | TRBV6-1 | CASSLFPGTEAFF
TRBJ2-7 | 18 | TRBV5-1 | CASSVLRLGRDSSYEQYF
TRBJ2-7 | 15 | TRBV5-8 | CASSLAGTGSSEQYF
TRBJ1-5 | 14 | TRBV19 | CASTRGQGYQPQHF
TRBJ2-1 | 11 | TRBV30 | CAVIMRNEQFF
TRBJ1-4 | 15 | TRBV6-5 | CASSQTGHTNEKLFF
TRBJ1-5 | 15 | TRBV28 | CASNFFQVGPQPQHF
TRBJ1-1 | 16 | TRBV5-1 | CASSLGQGIMNREAFF
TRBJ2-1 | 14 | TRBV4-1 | CASSQGGDFNEQFF
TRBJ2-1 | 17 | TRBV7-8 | CASIPRLAGETYNEQFF
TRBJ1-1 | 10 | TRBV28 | CASANTEAFF
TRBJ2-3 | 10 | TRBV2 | CASSADTQYF
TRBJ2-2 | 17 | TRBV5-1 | CASSLDWAGVDTGELFF
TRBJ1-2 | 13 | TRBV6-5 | CASSYERYYGYTF
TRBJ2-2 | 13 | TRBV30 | CAWSGQGAGELFF
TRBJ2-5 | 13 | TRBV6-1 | CASSEVLTPTQYF
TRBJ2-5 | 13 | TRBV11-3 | CASSSAGEKTQYF
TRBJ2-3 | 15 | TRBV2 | CASSEVRGRTDTQYF
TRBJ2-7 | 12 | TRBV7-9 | CASSRYTAEQYF
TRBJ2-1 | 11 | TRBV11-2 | CASRETSEQFF
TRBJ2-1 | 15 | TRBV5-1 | CASSPTSGGAREQFF
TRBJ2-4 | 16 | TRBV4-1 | CASSPGLAVAKNIQYF
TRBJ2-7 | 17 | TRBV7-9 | CASSSGVAGRLAYEQYF
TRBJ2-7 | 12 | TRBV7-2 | CASSLGLHEQYF
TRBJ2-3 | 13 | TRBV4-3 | CASSHEQGNTQYF
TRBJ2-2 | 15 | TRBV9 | CASSVADSLTGELFF
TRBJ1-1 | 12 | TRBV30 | CAAGHMNTEAFF
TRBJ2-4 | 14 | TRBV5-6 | CASSADRFKNIQYF
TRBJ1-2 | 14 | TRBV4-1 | CASNPQHTIGGYTF
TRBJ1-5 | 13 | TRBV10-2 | CASSERPMAPQHF
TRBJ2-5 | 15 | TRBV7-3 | CASSLTRTTGETQYF
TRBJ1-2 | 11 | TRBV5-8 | CASSLFRVTNF
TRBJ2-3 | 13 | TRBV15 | CATSSGSTDTQYF
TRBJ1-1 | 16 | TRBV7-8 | CASSDGTGQLNTEAFF
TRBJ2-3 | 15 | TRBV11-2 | CASSPGQFSTDTQYF
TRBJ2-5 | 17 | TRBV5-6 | CASSLEQSGVFRETQYF